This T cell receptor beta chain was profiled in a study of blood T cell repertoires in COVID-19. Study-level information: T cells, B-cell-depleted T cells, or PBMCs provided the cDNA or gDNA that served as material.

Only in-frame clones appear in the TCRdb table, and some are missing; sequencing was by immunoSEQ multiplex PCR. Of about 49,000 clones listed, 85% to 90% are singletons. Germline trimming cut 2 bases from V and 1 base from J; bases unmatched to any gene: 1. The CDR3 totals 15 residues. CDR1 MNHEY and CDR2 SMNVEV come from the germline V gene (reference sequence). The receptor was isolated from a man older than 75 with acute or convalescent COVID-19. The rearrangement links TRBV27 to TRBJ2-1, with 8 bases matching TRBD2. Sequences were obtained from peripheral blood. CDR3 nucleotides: TGTGCCAGCAGTTTAATAGCGGGGTCCTACAATGAGCAGTTCTTC. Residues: CASSLIAGSYNEQFF.